Below, 10 T cell receptor beta chains from the same sample are listed, as sequenced in a study of T cells after yellow fever vaccination. TCRdb used MiXCR to reprocess the 5' RACE reads, holding one entry per CDR3 protein. The table lists 320,000 or so distinct CDR3 sequences, about 7.8% of them singletons. This specimen was PBMCs, taken more than 40 days after the first yellow fever vaccination. The receptors were sampled from a man aged 18 to 29 who received the YFV17D yellow fever vaccine.

This clonotype was seen many times. The chain combines TRBV6-1 with TRBJ1-1; 10 nucleotides agree with TRBD1. V trimming: 6 bases; J trimming: 0 bases; junction bases outside the gene matches: 10. This CDR3 region has 17 residues. Germline assignment: CDR1 MNHNS and CDR2 SASEGT. In DNA, the CDR3 is TGTGCCAGCAGAGATCTAGGACAGGGGGTGATGAACACTGAAGCTTTCTTT. Translation gives CASRDLGQGVMNTEAFF.

This clonotype has just a few counts. This chain joins TRBV2 and TRBJ1-1, with D unclear. V lost 8 bases to trimming and J lost 1 base, with 11 bases between them. From germline, CDR1 is SNHLY and CDR2 FYNNEI. The CDR3 has 13 residues. The CDR3, as DNA: TGTGCCAGCTTAATACTGGGGAACACTGAAGCTTTCTTT. Its protein product is CASLILGNTEAFF.

This clonotype was detected only a few times. V and J are TRBV5-1 and TRBJ1-5; D remains ambiguous. V was pared by 0 bases and J by 6 bases, with 13 bases between. Germline V gene sequence: CDR1 SGHRS, CDR2 YFSETQ. The CDR3 sequence is 15 residues long. The CDR3 spells CASSLVGGVAQPQHF. CDR3 in DNA: TGCGCCAGCAGCTTGGTCGGCGGGGTAGCTCAGCCCCAGCATTTT.

This clonotype showed up just a few times. The chain is built from TRBV9 and TRBJ1-5; unclear D gene. Per germline, CDR1 SGDLS and CDR2 YYNGEE. The V and J ends lost 4 bases and 1 base respectively, with 12 bases between them. The CDR3 runs 15 residues. The CDR3 loop is CASSRDGLSNQPQHF. As DNA, the CDR3 is TGTGCCAGCAGCCGTGACGGCCTCAGCAATCAGCCCCAGCATTTT.

The table lists this clonotype with many counts. The V and J genes are TRBV6-4 and TRBJ2-2, with D possibly TRBD1 on 5 matching bases. V was trimmed by 0 bases and J by 1 base, leaving 6 bases between them. Germline V gene data show CDR1 as MRHNA and CDR2 as SNTAGT. The CDR3 length is 15 residues. CDR3 sequence reads: CASSDSGENTGELFF. The CDR3 DNA reads as TGTGCCAGCAGTGACTCAGGGGAGAACACCGGGGAGCTGTTTTTT.

The chain links TRBV20-1 to TRBJ2-7; 9 positions match TRBD1. This CDR3 spans 15 amino acids. V dropped 5 bases and J dropped 7; count of bases not matched to a gene: 15. The germline gives CDR1 DFQATT, CDR2 SNEGSKA (reference sequence). CDR3 region: CSAEKPGTGRKEQYF. The CDR3 DNA reads as TGCAGTGCTGAAAAACCGGGGACAGGGCGAAAGGAGCAGTACTTC.

For the CDR3, the DNA is TGCGCCAGCAGCCATCTCAGGGGACCGGAGACCCAGTACTTC. This translates into CASSHLRGPETQYF. The V gene is TRBV4-3, the J gene TRBJ2-5; a weak D match, TRBD1 (6 bases). The CDR3 runs 14 residues. The germline CDR1 and CDR2 sequences are LGHNA and YSLEER. Trimming removed 3 bases from V and 5 bases from J, with 13 bases in between.

For this clonotype: Mismatch with germline at one junction end may stem from a read error. J is TRBJ1-1 and V is TRBV19; no clear D gene. The CDR3 has 13 residues. Germline V gene sequence: CDR1 LNHDA, CDR2 SQIVND (reference sequence). In DNA, the CDR3 is TGTGTCAGTAGTATCTGGAGGGACACTGAAGCTTTCTTT. Translated, it gives CVSSIWRDTEAFF.

V and J are TRBV7-2 and TRBJ2-2; 9 bases map to TRBD2. V was clipped by 8 bases and J by 6 bases; unmatched bases: 7. CDR1 and CDR2 from the germline V gene are SGHTA and FQGNSA. This CDR3 is 14 amino acids long. CDR3 coding DNA: TGTGCCAGCCGACTAGCGGCCTTGGCCGGGGAGCTGTTTTTT. Its protein is CASRLAALAGELFF.

This clonotype was recorded a few times. The chain links TRBV4-3 to TRBJ1-1; the D is unclear. This CDR3 has 11 amino acids. Trimming cost V 0 bases and J 7 bases, with 3 bases left between them. Germline CDR1 and CDR2: LGHNA and YSLEER. CDR3 coding DNA: TGCGCCAGCAGCCAAGATAATGAAGCTTTCTTT. Protein: CASSQDNEAFF.